This T cell receptor (beta chain) was identified during a study of T-cell reconstitution after alpha-beta-depleted transplantation in children. This clonotype was recorded a few times. Preparation of the TCRbeta library was carried out with unique molecular identifiers. TCRdb called the PCR reads again in MiXCR, with one record for every CDR3 protein. The table includes a few hundred thousand distinct CDR3 sequences, 18% detected once. Germline values: CDR1 SEHNR, CDR2 FQNEAQ (reference sequence). This CDR3 region has 14 residues. V was trimmed by 5 bases and J by 7 bases, leaving 18 bases between them.

The J gene is TRBJ2-7, the V gene TRBV7-9; D is ambiguous. The receptor was derived from a human donor who donated a stem cell graft to a child with acute lymphoblastic leukemia. The sample here was PBMCs from the stem cell graft donor, taken from the stem cell graft. Here the CDR3 DNA reads TGTGCCAGCAGCATCAGTATAGGGATTGAAGAGCAGTACTTC. It translates to CASSISIGIEEQYF.